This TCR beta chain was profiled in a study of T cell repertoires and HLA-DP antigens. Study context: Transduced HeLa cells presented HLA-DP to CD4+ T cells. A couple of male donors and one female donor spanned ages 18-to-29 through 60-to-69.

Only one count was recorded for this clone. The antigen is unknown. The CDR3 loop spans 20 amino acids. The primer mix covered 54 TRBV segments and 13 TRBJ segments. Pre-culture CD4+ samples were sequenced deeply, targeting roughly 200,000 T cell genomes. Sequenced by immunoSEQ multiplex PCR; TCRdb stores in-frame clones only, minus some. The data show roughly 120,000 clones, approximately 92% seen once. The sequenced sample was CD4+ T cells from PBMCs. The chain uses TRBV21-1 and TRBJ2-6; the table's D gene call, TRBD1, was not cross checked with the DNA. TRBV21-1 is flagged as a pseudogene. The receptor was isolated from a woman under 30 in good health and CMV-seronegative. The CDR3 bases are TGTGCCAGCAGCTTACGACAGGGGGCTGACTTAAACTCTGGGGCCAACGTCCTGACTTTC. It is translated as CASSLRQGADLNSGANVLTF.